This T cell receptor beta chain is from a study of cytomegalovirus exposure and HLA in healthy donors. This CDR3 contains 16 residues. Germline-derived CDR1 and CDR2 are SGHNT and YYREEE (reference sequence). J gave up 6 bases and V 0 bases, and 5 bases lay outside the gene matches. 60 Vbeta and 13 Jbeta primers were used in PCR. Original handling: Later, some 75 million unique TCR beta chains were counted in an analysis, and approximately 9.9 million of them were shared. Repertoires were generated with immunoSEQ multiplex PCR, while TCRdb's copy carries only in-frame clones and drops some. For V, J and clone size, that table is used; D and trimming come from the DNA. The table has some 140,000 clones, roughly three quarters seen once.

The receptor comes from a woman aged 18-35 years in good health and CMV-seronegative. This chain connects TRBV5-4 to TRBJ2-1, with 11 nucleotides matching TRBD2. The source material was PBMCs. The CDR3 DNA is TGTGCCAGCAGCTTGGGGACTAGCGGGCCGCCCAATGAGCAGTTCTTC. This codes for CASSLGTSGPPNEQFF.